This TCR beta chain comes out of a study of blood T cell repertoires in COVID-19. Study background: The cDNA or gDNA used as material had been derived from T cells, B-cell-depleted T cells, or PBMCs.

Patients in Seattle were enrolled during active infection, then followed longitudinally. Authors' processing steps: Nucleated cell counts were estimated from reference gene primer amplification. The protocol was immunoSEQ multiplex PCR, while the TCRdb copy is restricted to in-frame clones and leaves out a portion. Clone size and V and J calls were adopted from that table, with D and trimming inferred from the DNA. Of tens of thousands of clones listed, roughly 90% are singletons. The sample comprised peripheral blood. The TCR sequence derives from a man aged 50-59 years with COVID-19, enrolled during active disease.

The CDR3 DNA sequence: TGTGCCAGCAGCTATGGGGGGGCGAGCGGAAAACTGTTTTTT. It codes for CASSYGGASGKLFF. This chain connects TRBV13 to TRBJ1-4; D is possibly TRBD1 (6 bases). Germline CDR1 and CDR2: PRHDT and FYEKMQ (reference sequence). This CDR3 region has 14 residues. Deletions cut 4 bases from V and 10 bases from J, with 16 bases between. Variable domain in full (rest from reference TRBV13 and TRBJ1-4): AAGVIQSPRHLIKEKRETATLKCYPIPRHDTVYWYQQGPGQDPQFLISFYEKMQSDKGSIPDRFSAQQFSDYHSELNMSSLELGDSALYFCASSYGGASGKLFFGSGTQLSVL.